This T cell receptor (beta chain) was captured by sequencing in a study of memory CD8 T cells in hepatitis C reinfection. Study at large: A positive HCV RNA test after two negatives ≥60 days apart defined reinfection. Samples before reinfection came 55 to 20 weeks prior to detection.

The CDR3 covers 19 residues. In germline, CDR1 is SGHVS, CDR2 FQNEAQ. Trimming removed 1 base from V and 1 base from J, with 20 bases in between. This sample's time point: pre-reinfection, 55 to 20 weeks before reinfection detection. The sorted cells went straight to TCR sequencing with no prior in vitro expansion. The Montreal HEPCO cohort supplied donors who inject drugs. Total naive CD8 T cells were sorted as viable CD3+ CD8+ CD45RO- cells from two donors. Measured with immunoSEQ multiplex PCR; TCRdb has only the in-frame clones, and not every one. The sample comprises 50,000 or so clones, roughly nine tenths of which are singletons, and 0.95% to 1.1% rests with the top ten.

Sequencing was carried out using naive CD8+ T cells sorted from blood. This clonotype originated in a man aged 18 to 30 with hepatitis C virus infection. The J gene is TRBJ1-5, the V gene TRBV7-8; D not certain. For the CDR3, the DNA is TGTGCCAGCAGCTTAGGGCAGGTGAACCATCCCCCCAGCAATCAGCCCCAGCATTTT. It encodes CASSLGQVNHPPSNQPQHF.